This T cell receptor beta chain was retrieved from a study of shared clonotypes between healthy human individuals. Study details: Per donor, three plates held CD4 naive cells, three held CD4 memory, two held CD8 naive and one held CD8 memory.

The ends were cut back, 2 bases at V and 6 bases at J, with 10 bases in the middle. Germline V gene data show CDR1 as MGHRA and CDR2 as YSYEKL. CDR3 size: 13 residues. There are many counts of this clone. Antigen unknown. Template for every sorted-subset replicate PCR totaled approximately 200 ng DNA, approximately 30,000 T cell genomes. Sequenced by immunoSEQ multiplex PCR; TCRdb stores in-frame clones only, minus some. Among 850,000 to 1,200,000 clones, about 74% were seen once, and the ten largest hold around 1.5%. Overall study findings and caveats: Compared with memory subsets, naive subsets generally had larger estimated richness.

The receptor comes from a young man in good health. Sequencing used memory CD4+ T cells sorted from blood. Described subset: CD45RA-negative fraction. This chain connects TRBV4-1 to TRBJ1-1, with TRBD1 as a possible D gene (5 bases). The CDR3 loop is CASSQPRTPEAFF. CDR3 in DNA: TGCGCCAGCAGCCAACCGAGGACACCTGAAGCTTTCTTT.